This T cell receptor (beta chain) came from a study of tumor-infiltrating lymphocytes in primary liver carcinoma. Broader study findings: With p = 0.039, the top-250-clone fraction in tumors significantly exceeded that in blood.

Turning to this clonotype: Its antigen remains unknown. At one end the junction does not follow the germline gene, possibly because of a read error.

This CDR3 region has 17 residues. From germline, CDR1 is LGHNA and CDR2 YNFKEQ. Scientists recovered RNA and DNA together from approximately 20-30 mg of unsorted bulk tissue. Constant-region priming of 500 ng total RNA yielded TCR beta cDNA. Construction of TCR beta libraries relied on three successive nested multiplex PCR rounds employing slightly modified ARM-PCR. The first two PCR rounds, roughly 10 cycles each, used TRBV1-TRBV30 forward primers and a C-beta reverse primer. TCRdb called the multiplex PCR reads again in MiXCR, with one record for every CDR3 protein. The sample contains approximately 88,000 distinct CDR3 sequences, less than 70% of which appear only once.

The TCR was taken from a man in his forties with primary liver carcinoma and hepatitis B virus infection. Sample: tumor-adjacent normal liver tissue. The V call is TRBV4-2, the J call TRBJ2-7, with 8 nucleotides matching TRBD1. The CDR3 region is CASSQTAGQGPFYEHYF. DNA for the CDR3: TGTGCCAGCAGCCAGACCGCCGGACAGGGCCCATTCTATGAGCACTACTTC.